The TCR beta chain described here comes from a study of CD8 T cells in Susac syndrome. Study-level findings and limits: It was acknowledged by the study that relatively few individuals were included in its TCR sequencing and HLA analysis.

From blood CD8+ and CD4+ T cells, the TCR beta chain was sequenced. As to this clonotype: No antigen is known for it.

Trimming shortened V by 5 bases and J by 12 bases, and 16 bases separated the two germline ends. This CDR3 has 13 residues. RNA in amounts of about 0.5 to 1 ug was reverse transcribed with random hexamers. Amplification of TCR beta CDR3 used immunoSEQ multiplex PCR across 54 Vbeta and 13 Jbeta. TCRdb analysed the immunoSEQ multiplex PCR reads with MiXCR anew, one entry per CDR3 protein. The sample has more than 200,000 distinct CDR3 sequences; roughly 93% are singletons. This TCR came from a human donor with multiple sclerosis. The V call is TRBV12-3 or TRBV12-4, the J call TRBJ2-2; D possibly corresponds to TRBD2 (6 bases). What was sequenced was CD4+ T cells from PBMCs. As DNA, the CDR3 is TGTGCCAGCAGTATCGGAGGCCGGGAGAAGCTGTTTTTT. This gives the protein CASSIGGREKLFF.